This T cell receptor (beta chain) comes out of a study of blood T cell repertoires in COVID-19. Turning to the study itself: The analysed material was cDNA or gDNA that came from T cells, B-cell-depleted T cells, or PBMCs.

Patients of the Seattle cohort, enrolled during active infection, were followed longitudinally. The CDR3 contains 15 residues. Germline V CDR1 and CDR2: SEHNR, FQNEAQ (reference sequence). Trimming removed 1 base from V and 7 bases from J; junction bases left unmatched: 3. This clone was observed a single time. Using immunoSEQ multiplex PCR, the repertoire was profiled, and TCRdb retains in-frame clones only, with some absent. The sample holds 300,000 to 350,000 clones; more than 75% are singletons and the top ten take about 6%. This sequence originates from a woman in her fifties or sixties with COVID-19, enrolled during active disease. The chain uses TRBV7-9 and TRBJ1-6; 8 nucleotides align to TRBD1. Material: peripheral blood. CDR3 bases: TGTGCCAGCAGCTTAGGGACAGGGATCAATTCACCCCTCCACTTT. As protein: CASSLGTGINSPLHF.